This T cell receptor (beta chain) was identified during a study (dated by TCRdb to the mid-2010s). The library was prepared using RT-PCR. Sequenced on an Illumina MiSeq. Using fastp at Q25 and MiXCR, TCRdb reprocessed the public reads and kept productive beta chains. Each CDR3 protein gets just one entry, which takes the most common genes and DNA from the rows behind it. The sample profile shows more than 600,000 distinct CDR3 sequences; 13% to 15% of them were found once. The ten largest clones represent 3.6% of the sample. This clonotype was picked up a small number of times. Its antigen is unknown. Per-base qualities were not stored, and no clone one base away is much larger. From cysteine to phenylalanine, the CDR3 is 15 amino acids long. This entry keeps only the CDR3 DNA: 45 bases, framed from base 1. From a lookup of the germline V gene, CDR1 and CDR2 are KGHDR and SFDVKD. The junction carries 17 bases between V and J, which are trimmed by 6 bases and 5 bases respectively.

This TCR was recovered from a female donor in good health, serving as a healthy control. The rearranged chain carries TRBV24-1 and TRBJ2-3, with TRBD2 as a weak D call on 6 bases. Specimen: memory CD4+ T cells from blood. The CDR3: CATSSRGTQGDTQYF. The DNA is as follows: TGTGCCACCAGTTCGCGGGGAACCCAAGGAGATACGCAGTATTTT.